This T cell receptor (beta chain) appears in the sequencing data of a study of cytomegalovirus exposure and HLA in healthy donors. Study-wide results and caveats: For most TCR beta V segments, an earlier analysis put the productive rate at about 87% or about 30% of the time. Common viral pathogens seemed to be connected with several of the most significant clusters, according to a later analysis.

Points on this clone: The antigen is undetermined.

Primers included in the PCR were 60 Vbeta and 13 Jbeta primers. Assay: immunoSEQ multiplex PCR; the TCRdb copy retains only in-frame clones and omits some. This table has approximately 120,000 clones, 75% to 80% appearing once. This receptor was taken from a man in his forties or fifties in good health and CMV-seronegative. The sequencing input was PBMCs.

As DNA, the CDR3 is TGTGCCAGCTCACTGACCGGGGGAGGTGGGGCCAACGTCCTGACTTTC. Its translation is CASSLTGGGGANVLTF. The chain recombines TRBV18 with TRBJ2-6, with TRBD2 as a possible D gene (6 bases). Germline V gene lookup returns CDR1 KGHSH and CDR2 LQKENI. The ends were cut back, 4 bases at V and 3 bases at J, with 13 bases in the middle. This CDR3 contains 16 residues.